This TCR beta chain is drawn from a study of technical replicates of blood from several donors. Germline CDR1 reads SGHRS; CDR2 reads YFSETQ. The germline V and J ends were trimmed by 4 bases and 4 bases, with 11 bases remaining between them. This CDR3 contains 14 residues. Assay: immunoSEQ multiplex PCR; the TCRdb copy retains only in-frame clones and omits some. The sample carries around 83,000 clones, 94% recorded once. The V and J genes are TRBV5-1 and TRBJ2-2, with D maybe TRBD1 (5 bases). Source material: T cells isolated from PBMCs. The origin of this receptor is a human donor in good health. CDR3 loop: CASSAGQGTGELFF. The CDR3 DNA is TGCGCCAGCAGCGCTGGACAAGGCACCGGGGAGCTGTTTTTT.